This T cell receptor beta chain came from a study of radiation and T cells in renal cell carcinoma. Turning to this clone: No antigen is known for it.

Study results and caveats: No pretreatment tumor biopsies were available for baseline clonotypes. In blood, top tumor clones expanded by 2 weeks, shrinking by 4.

V lost 0 bases, J lost 2 bases, and 8 bases lay in between. From germline, CDR1 is SGDLS and CDR2 YYNGEE. The CDR3 totals 14 residues. Time point denoted: blood 4 weeks post-SBRT, at nephrectomy. Treatment: 15 Gy SBRT to primary tumor, nephrectomy 4 weeks later. Some clones are missing from TCRdb's copy, which holds only in-frame ones; the method was immunoSEQ multiplex PCR. Of about 78,000 clones in the sample, roughly nine tenths were seen once. The rearrangement joins TRBV9 to TRBJ1-1, with D unclear. This TCR derives from a woman between 70 and 85 years old with renal cell carcinoma. Sample: blood, taken from a patient whose treatment included radiotherapy and nephrectomy. The CDR3 spells CASSVDNLNTEAFF. For the CDR3, the DNA is TGTGCCAGCAGCGTAGACAACTTAAACACTGAAGCTTTCTTT.